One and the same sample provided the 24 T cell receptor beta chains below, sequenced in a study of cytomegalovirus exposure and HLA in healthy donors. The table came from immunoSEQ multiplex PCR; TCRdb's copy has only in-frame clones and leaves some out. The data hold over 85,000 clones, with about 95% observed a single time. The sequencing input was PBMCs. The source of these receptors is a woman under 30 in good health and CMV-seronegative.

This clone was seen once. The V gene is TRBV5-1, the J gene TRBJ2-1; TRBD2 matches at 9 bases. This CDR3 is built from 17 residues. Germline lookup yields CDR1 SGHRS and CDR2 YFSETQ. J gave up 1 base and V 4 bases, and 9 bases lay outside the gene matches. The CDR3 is CASSQSSSGESYNEQFF. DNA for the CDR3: TGCGCCAGCAGCCAATCTTCTAGCGGGGAATCCTACAATGAGCAGTTCTTC. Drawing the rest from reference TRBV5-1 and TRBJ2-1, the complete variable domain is KAGVTQTPRYLIKTRGQQVTLSCSPISGHRSVSWYQQTPGQGLQFLFEYFSETQRNKGNFPGRFSGRQFSNSRSEMNVSTLELGDSALYLCASSQSSSGESYNEQFFGPGTRLTVL.

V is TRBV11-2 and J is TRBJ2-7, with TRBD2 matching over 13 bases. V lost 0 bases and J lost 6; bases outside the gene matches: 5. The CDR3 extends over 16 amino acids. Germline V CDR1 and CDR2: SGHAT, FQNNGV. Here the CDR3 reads CASSLDGLAGVGEQYF. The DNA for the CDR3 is TGTGCCAGCAGCTTAGACGGACTAGCGGGAGTGGGCGAGCAGTACTTC.

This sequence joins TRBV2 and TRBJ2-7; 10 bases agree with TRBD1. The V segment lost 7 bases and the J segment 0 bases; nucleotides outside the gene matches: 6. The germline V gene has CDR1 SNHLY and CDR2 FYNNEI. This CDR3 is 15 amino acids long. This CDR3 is CASNVRDRGSYEQYF. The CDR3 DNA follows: TGTGCCAGCAACGTCAGGGACAGGGGCTCCTACGAGCAGTACTTC.

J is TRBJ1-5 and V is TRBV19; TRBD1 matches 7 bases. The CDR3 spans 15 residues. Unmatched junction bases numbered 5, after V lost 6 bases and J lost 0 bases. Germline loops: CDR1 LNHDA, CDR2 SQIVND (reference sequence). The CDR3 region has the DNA TGTGCCAGTAGAACCAGACAGGGTAGCAATCAGCCCCAGCATTTT. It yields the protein CASRTRQGSNQPQHF.

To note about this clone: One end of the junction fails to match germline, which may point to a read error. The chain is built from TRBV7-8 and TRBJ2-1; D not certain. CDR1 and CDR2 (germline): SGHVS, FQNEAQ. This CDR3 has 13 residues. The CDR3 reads CASSLGSSNEQFF. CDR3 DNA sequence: TGTGCCAGCAGTCTCGGGTCCTCCAATGAGCAGTTCTTC.

The CDR3: CASSQGPQETQYF. The CDR3 DNA sequence: TGTGCCAGCAGCCAGGGGCCTCAAGAGACCCAGTACTTC. The chain couples TRBV7-2 to TRBJ2-5, with D maybe TRBD1 (6 bases). Germline CDR1 and CDR2: SGHTA and FQGNSA. V was trimmed by 5 bases and J by 2 bases, leaving 9 bases between them. This CDR3 has 13 amino acids.

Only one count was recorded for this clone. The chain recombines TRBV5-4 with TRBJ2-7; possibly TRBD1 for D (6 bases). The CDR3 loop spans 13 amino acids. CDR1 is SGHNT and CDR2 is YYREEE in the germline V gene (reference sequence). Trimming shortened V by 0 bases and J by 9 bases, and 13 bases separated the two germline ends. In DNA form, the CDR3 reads TGTGCCAGCAGCTTGGTTGGACAGCAACGGCAGTACTTC. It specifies CASSLVGQQRQYF.

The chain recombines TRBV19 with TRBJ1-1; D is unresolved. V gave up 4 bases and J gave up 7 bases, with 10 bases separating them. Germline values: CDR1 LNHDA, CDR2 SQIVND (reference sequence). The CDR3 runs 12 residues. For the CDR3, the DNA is TGTGCCAGTAGTACCCGACGGGATGAAGCTTTCTTT. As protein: CASSTRRDEAFF.

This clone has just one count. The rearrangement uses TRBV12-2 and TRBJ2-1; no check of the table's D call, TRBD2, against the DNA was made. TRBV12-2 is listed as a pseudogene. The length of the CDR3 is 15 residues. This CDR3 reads CASRRGGTRLNEQFF. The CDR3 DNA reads TGTGCAAGTCGCCGGGGGGGGACCCGTCTGAATGAGCAGTTCTTC.

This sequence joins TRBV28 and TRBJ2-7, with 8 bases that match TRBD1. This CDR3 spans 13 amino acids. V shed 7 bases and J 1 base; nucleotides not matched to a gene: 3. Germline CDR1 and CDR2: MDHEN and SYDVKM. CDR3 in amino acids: CASTRTGSYEQYF. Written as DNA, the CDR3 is TGTGCCAGCACCCGGACAGGGTCCTACGAGCAGTACTTC.

The CDR3 nucleotides are TGTGCCAGTAGTTCTCAGGGGACCTCTGGAAACACCATATATTTT. It codes for CASSSQGTSGNTIYF. The chain couples TRBV19 to TRBJ1-3; tentative D call: TRBD1 (6 bases). Germline CDR1 LNHDA, CDR2 SQIVND (reference sequence). The CDR3 sequence is 15 residues long. V shed 5 bases and J shed 0 bases, with 11 bases lying between them.

The CDR3 DNA is TGCGCCAGCAGCCCCGGGGCGGGGGGGCCCTACGAGCAGTACTTC. As protein: CASSPGAGGPYEQYF. The chain recombines TRBV4-3 with TRBJ2-7; the match to TRBD2 covers 9 bases. Germline V gene data show CDR1 as LGHNA and CDR2 as YSLEER. Trimming cost V 4 bases and J 2 bases; bases outside gene matches: 6. The CDR3 totals 15 residues.

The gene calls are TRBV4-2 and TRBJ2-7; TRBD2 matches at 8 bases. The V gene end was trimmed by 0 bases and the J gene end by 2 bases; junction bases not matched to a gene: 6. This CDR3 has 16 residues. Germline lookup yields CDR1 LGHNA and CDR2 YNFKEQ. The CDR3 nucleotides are TGTGCCAGCAGCCAAGAACCAGCGGGAGTACCCTACGAGCAGTACTTC. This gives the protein CASSQEPAGVPYEQYF.

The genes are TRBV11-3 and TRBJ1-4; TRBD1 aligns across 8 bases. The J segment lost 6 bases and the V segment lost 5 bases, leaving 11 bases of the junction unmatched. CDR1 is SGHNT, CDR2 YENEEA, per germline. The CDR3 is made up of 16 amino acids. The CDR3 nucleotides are TGTGCCAGCAGCCAAGACAGGGGCTTTGAGGATGAAAAACTGTTTTTT. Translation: CASSQDRGFEDEKLFF.

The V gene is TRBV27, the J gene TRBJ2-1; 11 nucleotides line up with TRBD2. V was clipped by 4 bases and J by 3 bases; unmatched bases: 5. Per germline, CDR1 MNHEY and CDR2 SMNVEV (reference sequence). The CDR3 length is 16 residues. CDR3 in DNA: TGTGCCAGCAGTTATGCCACTAGCGGGGGCTACAATGAGCAGTTCTTC. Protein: CASSYATSGGYNEQFF.

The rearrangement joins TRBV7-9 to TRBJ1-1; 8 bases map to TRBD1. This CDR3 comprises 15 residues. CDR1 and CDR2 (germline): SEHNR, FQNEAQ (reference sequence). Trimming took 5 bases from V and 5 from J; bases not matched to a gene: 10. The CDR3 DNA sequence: TGTGCCAGCAGCCCGCCTACAGGGGGTCTGACTGAAGCTTTCTTT. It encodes CASSPPTGGLTEAFF.

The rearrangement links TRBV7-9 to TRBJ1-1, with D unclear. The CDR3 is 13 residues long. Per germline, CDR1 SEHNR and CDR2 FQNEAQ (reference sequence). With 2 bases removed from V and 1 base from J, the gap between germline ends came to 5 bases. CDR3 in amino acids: CASSLSGNTEAFF. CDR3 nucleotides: TGTGCCAGCAGCTTATCGGGGAACACTGAAGCTTTCTTT.

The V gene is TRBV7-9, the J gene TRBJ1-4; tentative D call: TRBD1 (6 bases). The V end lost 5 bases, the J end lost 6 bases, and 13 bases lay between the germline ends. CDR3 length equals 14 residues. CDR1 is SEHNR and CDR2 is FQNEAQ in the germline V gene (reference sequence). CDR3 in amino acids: CASSLRTADEKLFF. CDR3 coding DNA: TGTGCCAGCAGCCTCAGGACAGCGGATGAAAAACTGTTTTTT.

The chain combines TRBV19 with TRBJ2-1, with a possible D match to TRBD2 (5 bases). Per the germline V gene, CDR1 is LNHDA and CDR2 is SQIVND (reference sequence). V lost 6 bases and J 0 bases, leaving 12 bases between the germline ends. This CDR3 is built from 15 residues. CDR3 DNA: TGTGCCAGTAGGGAGGACCCGAGCTCCTACAATGAGCAGTTCTTC. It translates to CASREDPSSYNEQFF.

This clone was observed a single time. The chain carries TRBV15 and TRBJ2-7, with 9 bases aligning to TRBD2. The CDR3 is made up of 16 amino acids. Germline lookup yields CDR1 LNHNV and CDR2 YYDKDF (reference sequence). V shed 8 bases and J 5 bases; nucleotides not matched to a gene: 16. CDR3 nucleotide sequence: TGTGCCACCGAATCGGCAGGGACTAGCAAAAAGAACGAGCAGTACTTC. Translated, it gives CATESAGTSKKNEQYF.

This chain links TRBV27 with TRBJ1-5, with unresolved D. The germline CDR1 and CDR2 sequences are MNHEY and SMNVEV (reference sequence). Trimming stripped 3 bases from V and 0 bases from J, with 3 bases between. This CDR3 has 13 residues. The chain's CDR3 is CASSFNSNQPQHF. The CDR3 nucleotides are TGTGCCAGCAGTTTTAATAGCAATCAGCCCCAGCATTTT.

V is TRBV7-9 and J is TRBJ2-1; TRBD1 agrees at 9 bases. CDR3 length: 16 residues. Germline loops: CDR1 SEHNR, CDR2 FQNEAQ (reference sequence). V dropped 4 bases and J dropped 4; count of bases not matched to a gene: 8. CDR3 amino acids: CASSYGGQGIYNEQFF. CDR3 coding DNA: TGTGCCAGCAGCTACGGAGGACAGGGGATTTACAATGAGCAGTTCTTC.

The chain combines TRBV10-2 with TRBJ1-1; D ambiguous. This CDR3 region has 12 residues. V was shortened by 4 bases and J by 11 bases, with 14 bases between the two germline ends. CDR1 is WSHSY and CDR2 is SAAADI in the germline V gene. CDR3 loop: CASSVSPRWAFF. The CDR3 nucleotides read TGCGCCAGCAGTGTGTCACCTAGATGGGCTTTCTTT.

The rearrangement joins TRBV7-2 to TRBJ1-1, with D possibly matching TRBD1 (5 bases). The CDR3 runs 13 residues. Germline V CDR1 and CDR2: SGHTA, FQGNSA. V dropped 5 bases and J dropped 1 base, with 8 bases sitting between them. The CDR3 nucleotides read TGTGCCAGCAGCCCGGGGGGGAACACTGAAGCTTTCTTT. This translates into CASSPGGNTEAFF.